This is a list of T cell receptor beta chains from one sample in a study of blood T cells in healthy people across ages. TCRdb reanalysed the 5' RACE reads using MiXCR and keeps one entry per CDR3 protein. The sample has 1.5 million to 2 million distinct CDR3 sequences; about two fifths are singletons. The sample taken for sequencing was blood. The receptors shown here come from a human donor in good health. The CDR3 runs from the conserved cysteine through the conserved F or W. Each record gives: J gene, D gene, clone size, V gene, CDR3 DNA, CDR3 protein. The D gene is left open where the match is weak. The size entry is marked missing in some rows and otherwise reads once, few, many or a size class.

J gene: TRBJ1-1; D gene: -; clone size: few; V gene: TRBV6-5; CDR3 DNA: TGTGCCAGCAGTTACTCGCGCCGGGTGGGGAACACTGAAGCTTTCTTT; CDR3 protein: CASSYSRRVGNTEAFF
J gene: TRBJ1-1; D gene: TRBD1; clone size: -; V gene: TRBV20-1; CDR3 DNA: TGCAGTGCTCTATCTACCGCCGGGACAGGGAGGCCTCAAGCTTTCTTT; CDR3 protein: CSALSTAGTGRPQAFF
J gene: TRBJ2-7; D gene: TRBD2; clone size: -; V gene: TRBV7-2; CDR3 DNA: TGTGCCAGCAGCTTAGGCCTACTAGCGGGAATGGGATACGAGCAGTACTTC; CDR3 protein: CASSLGLLAGMGYEQYF
J gene: TRBJ2-3; D gene: -; clone size: -; V gene: TRBV4-3; CDR3 DNA: TGCGCCAGCAGCCAAGTAAGGGAAGTCCTTCGCACAGATACGCAGTATTTT; CDR3 protein: CASSQVREVLRTDTQYF
J gene: TRBJ2-3; D gene: TRBD2; clone size: -; V gene: TRBV20-1; CDR3 DNA: TGCAGTACAGGGACTAGCGAGGAAGGATGGGCAGATACGCAGTATTTT; CDR3 protein: CSTGTSEEGWADTQYF
J gene: TRBJ1-2; D gene: -; clone size: -; V gene: TRBV25-1; CDR3 DNA: TGTGCCAGCAGTGGCAGGAAGGGCTACACCTTC; CDR3 protein: CASSGRKGYTF
J gene: TRBJ2-7; D gene: TRBD2; clone size: few; V gene: TRBV5-1; CDR3 DNA: TGCGCCAGCACGGGCAGGACTAGCGGGGAGGTCATATACGAGCAGTACTTC; CDR3 protein: CASTGRTSGEVIYEQYF
J gene: TRBJ2-7; D gene: -; clone size: few; V gene: TRBV7-6; CDR3 DNA: TGTGCCAGCAGCAATTTCGGACAGTCCGCTTCCGAGCAGTACTTC; CDR3 protein: CASSNFGQSASEQYF
J gene: TRBJ2-5; D gene: -; clone size: -; V gene: TRBV20-1; CDR3 DNA: TGCAGTGCTATAGGTCTGCAAGAGACCCAGTACTTC; CDR3 protein: CSAIGLQETQYF
J gene: TRBJ2-3; D gene: -; clone size: once; V gene: TRBV20-1; CDR3 DNA: TGCAGTGCTCTTGAACGGGGCGCCACAGATACGCAGTATTTT; CDR3 protein: CSALERGATDTQYF
J gene: TRBJ2-3; D gene: -; clone size: -; V gene: TRBV10-3; CDR3 DNA: TGTGCCATCAGGAGACCGGACACAGATACGCAGTATTTT; CDR3 protein: CAIRRPDTDTQYF
J gene: TRBJ1-2; D gene: TRBD1; clone size: -; V gene: TRBV7-2; CDR3 DNA: TGTGCCAGCAGCTTAGGGGGACAGGGGAGTGGGGGCTACACCTTC; CDR3 protein: CASSLGGQGSGGYTF
J gene: TRBJ2-3; D gene: TRBD1; clone size: -; V gene: TRBV7-2; CDR3 DNA: TGTGCCAGCAGCTTCTGGACAGGCCCAGATACGCAGTATTTT; CDR3 protein: CASSFWTGPDTQYF
J gene: TRBJ2-5; D gene: -; clone size: -; V gene: TRBV9; CDR3 DNA: TGTGCCAGCAGCGTATCCCACTTCCGAGAAGAGACCCAGTACTTC; CDR3 protein: CASSVSHFREETQYF
J gene: TRBJ2-1; D gene: TRBD2; clone size: -; V gene: TRBV5-1; CDR3 DNA: TGCGCCAGCAGCTCGATCGGAGTAGCGGGGTCCTACAATGAGCAGTTCTTC; CDR3 protein: CASSSIGVAGSYNEQFF
J gene: TRBJ2-5; D gene: TRBD1; clone size: -; V gene: TRBV3-1; CDR3 DNA: TGTGCCAGCAGCCAAGATCACAGGGGGGAAGAGACCCAGTACTTC; CDR3 protein: CASSQDHRGEETQYF
J gene: TRBJ2-7; D gene: -; clone size: few; V gene: TRBV3-1; CDR3 DNA: TGTGCAAGCAACTCGGGCGGCGAGCAGTACTTC; CDR3 protein: CASNSGGEQYF
J gene: TRBJ1-1; D gene: -; clone size: -; V gene: TRBV6-6; CDR3 DNA: TGTGCCAGCAGTTACTCGGGGGAGGCGTACACTGAAGCTTTCTTT; CDR3 protein: CASSYSGEAYTEAFF
J gene: TRBJ2-1; D gene: TRBD2; clone size: -; V gene: TRBV20-1; CDR3 DNA: TGCAGTGCTAGAGATCCCGCCCTAGCGGGGGGGGACAATGAGCAGTTCTTC; CDR3 protein: CSARDPALAGGDNEQFF
J gene: TRBJ2-4; D gene: TRBD2; clone size: -; V gene: TRBV12-3/TRBV12-4; CDR3 DNA: TGTGCCAGCAGTGGTAGCGGGGTGGGCAAAAACATTCAGTACTTC; CDR3 protein: CASSGSGVGKNIQYF
J gene: TRBJ1-1; D gene: -; clone size: -; V gene: TRBV7-9; CDR3 DNA: TGTGCCAGCAGCTTAGAATGGGCATCGGGCGCTTTCTTT; CDR3 protein: CASSLEWASGAFF
J gene: TRBJ2-7; D gene: -; clone size: few; V gene: TRBV12-3/TRBV12-4; CDR3 DNA: TGTGCCAGCAGACAGTCTGTTGGGGTCCACGAGCAGTACTTC; CDR3 protein: CASRQSVGVHEQYF
J gene: TRBJ2-7; D gene: -; clone size: -; V gene: TRBV20-1; CDR3 DNA: TGCAGTGCTAGACCCCCTTACGGAAAATCAGGGGCCCTCAAACTCTACGAGCAGTACTTC; CDR3 protein: CSARPPYGKSGALKLYEQYF
J gene: TRBJ2-6; D gene: -; clone size: -; V gene: TRBV7-3; CDR3 DNA: TGTGCCAGCAGCTTCGGGGATTTCTCTGGGGCCAACGTCCTGACTTTC; CDR3 protein: CASSFGDFSGANVLTF
J gene: TRBJ2-5; D gene: TRBD1; clone size: -; V gene: TRBV6-1; CDR3 DNA: TGTGCCAGCAGTGAAGCCTCCGGGACAGGAGAGACCCAGTACTTC; CDR3 protein: CASSEASGTGETQYF
J gene: TRBJ1-6; D gene: -; clone size: few; V gene: TRBV7-8; CDR3 DNA: TGTGCCAGCAGCTTAAGTAGCCGTTCACCCCTCCACTTT; CDR3 protein: CASSLSSRSPLHF
J gene: TRBJ1-1; D gene: -; clone size: few; V gene: TRBV24-1; CDR3 DNA: TGTGCCACCAGTGATTGGCAGGGAACTGAAGCTTTCTTT; CDR3 protein: CATSDWQGTEAFF
J gene: TRBJ1-1; D gene: -; clone size: once; V gene: TRBV7-3; CDR3 DNA: TGTGCCAGCAGCCAGGAGGGTTTTACTGAAGCTTTCTTT; CDR3 protein: CASSQEGFTEAFF
J gene: TRBJ1-2; D gene: -; clone size: -; V gene: TRBV12-3/TRBV12-4; CDR3 DNA: TGTGCCAGCTCAAGGGGCCCCCTTCGTGACTACACCTTC; CDR3 protein: CASSRGPLRDYTF
J gene: TRBJ2-1; D gene: TRBD2; clone size: -; V gene: TRBV20-1; CDR3 DNA: TGCAGTGCTTATGAGCGGGGAGTTAACAATGAGCAGTTCTTC; CDR3 protein: CSAYERGVNNEQFF
J gene: TRBJ1-2; D gene: TRBD1; clone size: -; V gene: TRBV20-1; CDR3 DNA: TGCAGTGCTAGAGATCTTGCCAGGGGGCAAGGCTACACCTTC; CDR3 protein: CSARDLARGQGYTF
J gene: TRBJ2-7; D gene: TRBD1; clone size: -; V gene: TRBV10-3; CDR3 DNA: TGTGCCATCCGGGACAGGGAGTACGAGCAGTACTTC; CDR3 protein: CAIRDREYEQYF
J gene: TRBJ2-3; D gene: -; clone size: many; V gene: TRBV2; CDR3 DNA: TGTGCCAGCCTTAGCACAGATACGCAGTATTTT; CDR3 protein: CASLSTDTQYF
J gene: TRBJ1-2; D gene: -; clone size: -; V gene: TRBV6-6; CDR3 DNA: TGTGCCAACAGGCAAGCCCCGGGGGATGGCTACACCTTC; CDR3 protein: CANRQAPGDGYTF
J gene: TRBJ1-1; D gene: -; clone size: few; V gene: TRBV6-5; CDR3 DNA: TGTGCCAGCAGTCGGACCTCCAGTCGGCCTGAAGCTTTCTTT; CDR3 protein: CASSRTSSRPEAFF
J gene: TRBJ2-5; D gene: -; clone size: -; V gene: TRBV12-3/TRBV12-4; CDR3 DNA: TGTACCAGCAGTTTAAGGGGAGAGACCCAGTACTTC; CDR3 protein: CTSSLRGETQYF
J gene: TRBJ1-1; D gene: -; clone size: few; V gene: TRBV12-3/TRBV12-4; CDR3 DNA: TGTGCCAGCAGTTTGGCCCGGCTCTTGAACACTGAAGCTTTCTTT; CDR3 protein: CASSLARLLNTEAFF
J gene: TRBJ2-3; D gene: -; clone size: -; V gene: TRBV6-5; CDR3 DNA: TGTGCCAGCAGTCAAAGCCTTACCACAGATAGGCAGTATTTT; CDR3 protein: CASSQSLTTDRQYF
J gene: TRBJ2-4; D gene: -; clone size: few; V gene: TRBV5-1; CDR3 DNA: TGCGCCAGCTCGGACATTTTCGGCAAAAACATTCAGTACTTC; CDR3 protein: CASSDIFGKNIQYF
J gene: TRBJ1-4; D gene: TRBD1; clone size: -; V gene: TRBV9; CDR3 DNA: TGTGCCAGCGCGACAGGGGGGCTTAATGAAAAACTGTTTTTT; CDR3 protein: CASATGGLNEKLFF
J gene: TRBJ1-2; D gene: -; clone size: -; V gene: TRBV14; CDR3 DNA: TGTGCCAGCAGCCGCCCGGGACCATCTTATGGCTACACCTTC; CDR3 protein: CASSRPGPSYGYTF
J gene: TRBJ2-5; D gene: -; clone size: few; V gene: TRBV2; CDR3 DNA: TGTACCAGCAGGGGACTCCAAGAGACCCAGTACTTC; CDR3 protein: CTSRGLQETQYF
J gene: TRBJ2-6; D gene: -; clone size: -; V gene: TRBV5-5; CDR3 DNA: TGTGCCAGCAGCTTGGACTGGGGCGGGGCCAGCGTCCTGACTTTC; CDR3 protein: CASSLDWGGASVLTF
J gene: TRBJ2-3; D gene: TRBD1; clone size: -; V gene: TRBV2; CDR3 DNA: TGTGCCAGCGATTCATCAGGGGGCGAAGGGGATACGCAGTATTTT; CDR3 protein: CASDSSGGEGDTQYF
J gene: TRBJ2-1; D gene: -; clone size: -; V gene: TRBV5-1; CDR3 DNA: TGCGCCAGCAGCTTGGGCTGGGCAGGGTCGGGGTCCTACAATGAGCAGTTCTTC; CDR3 protein: CASSLGWAGSGSYNEQFF
J gene: TRBJ2-2; D gene: -; clone size: -; V gene: TRBV20-1; CDR3 DNA: TGCAGTGCTAGGAAGGGTATCTCCGGGGAGCTGTTTTTT; CDR3 protein: CSARKGISGELFF
J gene: TRBJ2-1; D gene: -; clone size: few; V gene: TRBV7-2; CDR3 DNA: TGTGCCAGCAGTCAAAGTGGGGCCCTCCGGAATGAGCAGTTCTTC; CDR3 protein: CASSQSGALRNEQFF
J gene: TRBJ2-1; D gene: TRBD2; clone size: -; V gene: TRBV12-3/TRBV12-4; CDR3 DNA: TGTGCCAGCAGCTCCCTAGCGCGGGGGAGGTACGATGAGCAGTTCTTC; CDR3 protein: CASSSLARGRYDEQFF
J gene: TRBJ2-1; D gene: -; clone size: -; V gene: TRBV7-2; CDR3 DNA: TGTGCCAGCAGCTCGACGCGGAATGAGCAGTTCTTC; CDR3 protein: CASSSTRNEQFF
J gene: TRBJ2-3; D gene: TRBD2; clone size: -; V gene: TRBV6-6; CDR3 DNA: TGTGCCAGCGGTAGCGGGGGGTTTACAGATGCGCAGTATTTT; CDR3 protein: CASGSGGFTDAQYF
J gene: TRBJ1-5; D gene: -; clone size: few; V gene: TRBV28; CDR3 DNA: TGTGCCAGCAGTTTACTTCGGGGTCCCCGCAATCAGCCCCAGCATTTT; CDR3 protein: CASSLLRGPRNQPQHF
J gene: TRBJ2-4; D gene: -; clone size: -; V gene: TRBV6-1; CDR3 DNA: TGTGCCAGCAGTGAAGCAGATTATCAGTACTTC; CDR3 protein: CASSEADYQYF
J gene: TRBJ1-4; D gene: TRBD1; clone size: few; V gene: TRBV7-2; CDR3 DNA: TGTGCCAGCAGCACCCGACAGGGAATGGGTGAAAAACTGTTTTTT; CDR3 protein: CASSTRQGMGEKLFF